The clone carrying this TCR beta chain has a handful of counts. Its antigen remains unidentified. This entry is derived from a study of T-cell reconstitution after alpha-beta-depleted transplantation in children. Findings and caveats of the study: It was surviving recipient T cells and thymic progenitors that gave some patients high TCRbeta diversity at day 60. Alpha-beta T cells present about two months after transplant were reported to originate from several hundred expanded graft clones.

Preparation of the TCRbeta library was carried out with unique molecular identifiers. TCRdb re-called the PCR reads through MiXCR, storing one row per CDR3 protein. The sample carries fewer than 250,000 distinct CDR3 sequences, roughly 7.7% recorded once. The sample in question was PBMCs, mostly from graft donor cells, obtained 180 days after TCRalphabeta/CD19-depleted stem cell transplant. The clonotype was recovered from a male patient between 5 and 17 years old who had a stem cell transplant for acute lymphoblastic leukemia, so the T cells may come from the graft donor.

The CDR3: CAISEPTGSVAKNIQYF. For the CDR3, the DNA is TGTGCCATCAGTGAGCCGACCGGGTCAGTAGCCAAAAACATTCAGTACTTC. The chain employs TRBV10-3 and TRBJ2-4; the D is unclear. The ends were cut back, 2 bases at V and 0 bases at J, with 14 bases in the middle. CDR3 length: 17 residues. Germline V gives CDR1 ENHRY, CDR2 SYGVKD.